This T cell receptor beta chain came from a study of control samples from healthy donors and cancer patients. In germline, CDR1 is GTSNPN, CDR2 SVGIG (reference sequence). There are 13 residues in the CDR3. V was shortened by 5 bases and J by 5 bases, with 10 bases between the two germline ends. Generated by immunoSEQ multiplex PCR, the TCRdb table keeps only in-frame clones and is missing some. The sample has approximately 130,000 clones; around nine tenths are singletons. This chain joins TRBV30 and TRBJ1-6, with a tentative D call TRBD1 (6 bases). The TCR originated in a man aged 25-45 years in good health. Sequencing was performed on blood. The CDR3 protein is CAWGGQNNSPLHF. CDR3 nucleotides: TGTGCCTGGGGGGGACAAAATAATTCACCCCTCCACTTT.